This T cell receptor (beta chain) was retrieved from a study of T cells in tuberculosis. Overall study results and limits: Low-affinity CD1B-GMM tetramer-binding T cells may have been missed.

The CDR3 loop spans 14 amino acids. Per germline, CDR1 SGHRS and CDR2 YFSETQ. Trimming shortened V by 4 bases and J by 8 bases, and 15 bases separated the two germline ends. Thawed, overnight-rested PBMC were stained with GMM-loaded CD1B tetramer, viability dye and anti-CD3, then sorted. C32 glucose monomycolate from Rhodococcus equi was loaded onto the CD1B tetramers. Profiling relied on immunoSEQ multiplex PCR, and the TCRdb table lists in-frame clones only, not all of them. The sample includes approximately 59,000 clones, around 81% of them seen just once. The chain links TRBV5-1 to TRBJ2-2; D perhaps matches TRBD1 (6 bases). Sequencing input: CD1b-GMM tetramer-negative cells sorted from PBMCs. The TCR originated in an adult woman with latent tuberculosis. In DNA, the CDR3 is TGCGCCAGCAGCCCGGACAGTTGGGCAGGGGAGCTGTTTTTT. Amino acid sequence: CASSPDSWAGELFF.